The 27 T cell receptor beta chains given below trace back to one sample, sequenced in a study of blood T cells in healthy people across ages. PCR was performed a second time for roughly 7 to 11 cycles using a sample-barcoded 5' primer and a J-beta primer mix. TCRdb recomputed calls from the 5' RACE reads with MiXCR, one row per CDR3 protein. Here the sample spans fewer than 2,000,000 distinct CDR3 sequences, approximately 39% being singletons. The sample was blood. The receptors come from a human donor in good health.

This clonotype showed up just once. This CDR3 reads CASSLARGWWTLTGELFF. In nucleotides, the CDR3 is TGTGCCAGCAGCTTAGCCAGGGGATGGTGGACGTTGACCGGGGAGCTGTTTTTT. The V and J genes are TRBV7-8 and TRBJ2-2; D is perhaps TRBD1 (6 bases). V lost 0 bases and J lost 5, with 19 bases in between. The CDR3 spans 18 residues. Germline lookup yields CDR1 SGHVS and CDR2 FQNEAQ.

This clonotype was seen a few times. The chain uses TRBV9 and TRBJ2-1; 10 bases are shared with TRBD2. V shed 4 bases, J shed 0 bases, and the junction held 13 bases outside the gene matches. CDR1 and CDR2 (germline): SGDLS, YYNGEE. This CDR3 region has 19 residues. The CDR3 DNA is TGTGCCAGCAGCATAAACCCAGATAGCGGGGGGAGCTCCTACAATGAGCAGTTCTTC. It encodes CASSINPDSGGSSYNEQFF.

This clonotype was observed a handful of times. The chain couples TRBV11-3 to TRBJ2-7, with D tentatively TRBD2 (6 bases). With 2 bases removed from V and 7 bases from J, the gap between germline ends came to 15 bases. Germline assignment: CDR1 SGHNT and CDR2 YENEEA. There are 14 residues in the CDR3. The CDR3 sequence: CASSLLRDSREQYF. The CDR3 nucleotides read TGTGCCAGCAGCTTATTACGGGACTCACGGGAGCAGTACTTC.

This clonotype showed up just a few times. This sequence joins TRBV29-1 and TRBJ1-1; no firm D call. Germline CDR1 and CDR2: SQVTM and ANQGSEA. The CDR3 has 13 residues. Trimming took 4 bases from V and 1 from J, leaving 10 bases between them. CDR3 nucleotides: TGCAGCGTTGCCTTAGGTGAGAACACTGAAGCTTTCTTT. Amino acids: CSVALGENTEAFF.

CDR3 loop: CATSRVPSREADTQYF. In DNA, the CDR3 is TGTGCCACCAGCAGAGTTCCTAGCAGGGAAGCAGATACGCAGTATTTT. The chain carries TRBV15 and TRBJ2-3; D is tentatively TRBD1 or TRBD2 (5 bases each). The CDR3 consists of 16 residues. Between the trimmed V and J ends, which lost 1 base and 4 bases, there was a span of 15 bases. Germline CDR1 and CDR2: LNHNV and YYDKDF (reference sequence).

There are a few counts of this clonotype. The chain has TRBV7-9 and TRBJ1-5; a weak D match, TRBD1 (5 bases). The V and J ends lost 0 bases and 6 bases respectively, with 9 bases between them. The CDR3 loop spans 14 amino acids. From germline, CDR1 is SEHNR and CDR2 FQNEAQ (reference sequence). As DNA, the CDR3 is TGTGCCAGCAGCTTAGCAGGGGATATTCAGCCCCAGCATTTT. Protein: CASSLAGDIQPQHF.

The V and J genes are TRBV28 and TRBJ2-1; D ambiguous. This CDR3 has 16 amino acids. Germline assignment: CDR1 MDHEN and CDR2 SYDVKM. V was trimmed by 4 bases and J by 0 bases, leaving 13 bases between them. The CDR3 sequence: CASSSPTEASYNEQFF. The CDR3 DNA follows: TGTGCCAGCAGTTCACCGACGGAAGCCTCCTACAATGAGCAGTTCTTC.

The sample holds a few counts of this clonotype. This CDR3 is CAIRNGANTEAFF. DNA for the CDR3: TGTGCCATCAGAAACGGGGCGAACACTGAAGCTTTCTTT. The rearrangement uses TRBV10-3 and TRBJ1-1, with a weak D call TRBD1 (5 bases). V was clipped by 6 bases and J by 1 base, with 9 bases between them. The CDR3 sequence is 13 residues long. CDR1 and CDR2 from the germline V gene are ENHRY and SYGVKD.

This clonotype was counted between two and nine times. This rearrangement joins TRBV20-1 to TRBJ2-7; unclear D gene. There are 15 residues in the CDR3. Germline loops: CDR1 DFQATT, CDR2 SNEGSKA (reference sequence). V was clipped by 0 bases and J by 2 bases, with 14 bases between them. CDR3 coding DNA: TGCAGTGCTAGAGACCATCATCCCCCCGCCTACGAGCAGTACTTC. The encoded protein is CSARDHHPPAYEQYF.

The rearrangement joins TRBV7-2 to TRBJ2-7; D call uncertain. V lost 2 bases and J 7 bases, leaving 15 bases between the germline ends. Looked up from germline, CDR1 is SGHTA and CDR2 is FQGNSA. This CDR3 is built from 14 residues. The CDR3 is CASSLRFGWVEQYF. The CDR3 nucleotides read TGTGCCAGCAGCTTACGATTCGGGTGGGTTGAGCAGTACTTC. The variable domain in full, completed from reference TRBV7-2 and TRBJ2-7, reads GAGVSQSPSNKVTEKGKDVELRCDPISGHTALYWYRQSLGQGLEFLIYFQGNSAPDKSGLPSDRFSAERTGGSVSTLTIQRTQQEDSAVYLCASSLRFGWVEQYFGPGTRLTVT.

J is TRBJ1-2 and V is TRBV6-5; D uncertain. V was trimmed by 8 bases and J by 0 bases, leaving 19 bases between them. Germline V gene data show CDR1 as MNHEY and CDR2 as SVGAGI. This CDR3 contains 16 residues. CDR3 region: CASAPRRPKTNYGYTF. The CDR3, as DNA: TGTGCCAGCGCCCCACGACGGCCTAAAACTAACTATGGCTACACCTTC.

The V gene is TRBV29-1, the J gene TRBJ2-5; 10 bases match TRBD1. The J call may be wrong; the DNA end is better matched by TRBJ2-7. The CDR3 loop spans 13 amino acids. CDR1 and CDR2 (germline): SQVTM, ANQGSEA. The CDR3 coding sequence is TGCAGCGTGGTTAGACAGGGGGCGATCGAGCAGTACTTC. Protein product: CSVVRQGAIEQYF.

The gene calls are TRBV20-1 and TRBJ2-7; D possibly matches TRBD1 or TRBD2 (5 bases each). V lost 3 bases to trimming and J lost 3 bases, with 15 bases between them. CDR1 is DFQATT, CDR2 SNEGSKA, per germline (reference sequence). The CDR3 covers 14 residues. The CDR3 sequence is CSASRDLNLYEQYF. The CDR3 DNA reads TGCAGTGCTAGCAGGGACCTTAACCTCTACGAGCAGTACTTC.

The chain employs TRBV12-3 or TRBV12-4 and TRBJ2-7, with no clear D. The CDR3 length is 13 residues. Trimming stripped 4 bases from V and 6 bases from J, with 13 bases between. CDR3 sequence reads: CASSSTLGFEQYF. Written as DNA, the CDR3 is TGTGCCAGCAGTTCCACGTTGGGGTTCGAGCAGTACTTC.

This clonotype was counted a few times. The V gene is TRBV5-6, the J gene TRBJ2-1; D gene uncertain. V lost 1 base and J lost 6, with 8 bases in between. CDR1 is SGHDT and CDR2 is YYEEEE in the germline V gene. The CDR3 totals 13 residues. As DNA, the CDR3 is TGTGCCAGCAGCTTGCCGCTAGGCAATGAGCAGTTCTTC. It yields the protein CASSLPLGNEQFF. Supplemented by reference TRBV5-6 and TRBJ2-1, the full variable domain reads DAGVTQSPTHLIKTRGQQVTLRCSPKSGHDTVSWYQQALGQGPQFIFQYYEEEERQRGNFPDRFSGHQFPNYSSELNVNALLLGDSALYLCASSLPLGNEQFFGPGTRLTVL.

A note on this clonotype: The junction shows a germline mismatch at one end, possibly a read error. This sequence joins TRBV20-1 and TRBJ2-1; 8 bases line up with TRBD2. TRBJ2-7 explains the end of the DNA better; the J call may be wrong. CDR1 is DFQATT, CDR2 SNEGSKA, per germline (reference sequence). The CDR3 consists of 19 residues. DNA of the CDR3: TGCGGTGCACGAAAAGGCGAAGTTAGCGGGGTAGAAGTTTACAATGAGCAGTACTTC. This encodes CGARKGEVSGVEVYNEQYF.

The table lists this clonotype with a few counts. V and J are TRBV12-3 or TRBV12-4 and TRBJ2-1, with D possibly being TRBD1 (6 bases). V was clipped by 7 bases and J by 5 bases, with 18 bases between them. This CDR3 spans 15 amino acids. This chain's CDR3 is CASTLSPTGNNEQFF. In DNA form, the CDR3 reads TGTGCCAGCACCCTTTCACCGACAGGAAACAATGAGCAGTTCTTC.

This clonotype was observed a handful of times. The rearrangement links TRBV7-2 to TRBJ2-1, with no clear D. This CDR3 region has 16 residues. From germline, CDR1 is SGHTA and CDR2 FQGNSA. V lost 3 bases to trimming and J lost 1 base, with 13 bases between them. As DNA, the CDR3 is TGTGCCAGCAGCTTCGACACGTTTAGGTCCTACAATGAGCAGTTCTTC. It yields the protein CASSFDTFRSYNEQFF.

This clonotype showed up just a few times. This rearrangement joins TRBV5-1 to TRBJ2-1; 13 nucleotides align to TRBD2. Germline lookup yields CDR1 SGHRS and CDR2 YFSETQ. This CDR3 region has 17 residues. V lost 1 base, J lost 1 base, and 2 bases stayed unmatched. The CDR3 here is CASSLTSGGASYNEQFF. The CDR3 bases are TGCGCCAGCAGCTTGACTAGCGGGGGGGCATCCTACAATGAGCAGTTCTTC.

This chain uses TRBV6-2 or TRBV6-3 with TRBJ2-7; D gene uncertain. Germline values: CDR1 MNHEY, CDR2 SVGEGT. The CDR3 has 11 residues. V gave up 0 bases and J gave up 7 bases, with 4 bases separating them. The CDR3 sequence: CASSYSWEQYF. In nucleotides, the CDR3 is TGTGCCAGCAGTTACTCCTGGGAGCAGTACTTC.

A note on this clonotype: This may arise from a read error, as a much more abundant clone is one base away. The chain employs TRBV7-2 and TRBJ2-1; D gene ambiguous. Germline-derived CDR1 and CDR2 are SGHTA and FQGNSA. The CDR3 consists of 12 residues. Trimming cost V 4 bases and J 10 bases, with 11 bases left between them. CDR3 coding DNA: TGTGCCAGCAGCTGGAGCTCCTACGAGCAGTTCTTC. Amino acid sequence: CASSWSSYEQFF.

The chain carries TRBV28 and TRBJ1-6; D is undetermined. CDR1 is MDHEN, CDR2 SYDVKM, per germline. The CDR3 spans 17 residues. V shed 4 bases and J shed 0 bases, with 13 bases lying between them. The CDR3 protein is CASSSRGRRSYNSPLHF. CDR3 nucleotide sequence: TGTGCCAGCAGTTCCCGGGGAAGACGCTCCTATAATTCACCCCTCCACTTT.

The chain links TRBV15 to TRBJ1-2; D remains ambiguous. The V and J ends lost 1 base and 5 bases respectively, with 5 bases between them. This CDR3 region has 12 residues. Germline V CDR1 and CDR2: LNHNV, YYDKDF (reference sequence). Written as DNA, the CDR3 is TGTGCCACCAGCAGAGCCGGATATGGCTACACCTTC. This translates into CATSRAGYGYTF.

The V gene is TRBV24-1, the J gene TRBJ1-4; D gene unclear. Trimming pared 7 bases from V and 6 bases from J, leaving 11 bases between. This CDR3 region has 13 residues. CDR1 is KGHDR, CDR2 SFDVKD, per germline. The CDR3 bases are TGTGCCACCAGCGGAGGCCAATATGAAAAACTGTTTTTT. Translation gives CATSGGQYEKLFF.

This clonotype showed up just a few times. This chain connects TRBV20-1 to TRBJ2-1; D perhaps matches TRBD2 (5 bases). The V and J ends lost 3 bases and 4 bases respectively, with 16 bases between them. CDR1 DFQATT and CDR2 SNEGSKA come from the germline V gene (reference sequence). The CDR3 has 15 residues. CDR3 DNA: TGCAGTGCTAGGGAGTGGACCAGCGGTTACAATGAGCAGTTCTTC. Its translation: CSAREWTSGYNEQFF.

This clonotype was seen a few times. CDR3 in DNA: TGTGCCAGCAGCCAAATGGGACATCTTAATGAGCAGTTCTTC. Amino acid sequence: CASSQMGHLNEQFF. The chain links TRBV4-2 to TRBJ2-1; the D gene is possibly TRBD1 (6 bases). The CDR3 length is 14 residues. Per germline, CDR1 LGHNA and CDR2 YNFKEQ. Trimming left V 2 bases short and J 7 bases short, with 12 bases between.

This clonotype was picked up a small number of times. The J gene is TRBJ2-1, the V gene TRBV7-8, with 7 bases fitting TRBD2. This CDR3 region has 17 residues. The V gene's germline CDR1 is SGHVS and CDR2 FQNEAQ. V gave up 4 bases and J gave up 1 base; unmatched junction bases: 10. The CDR3 DNA sequence: TGTGCCAGCAGCTCCACATCTTGGGGGGGGTCCTACAATGAGCAGTTCTTC. It codes for CASSSTSWGGSYNEQFF.